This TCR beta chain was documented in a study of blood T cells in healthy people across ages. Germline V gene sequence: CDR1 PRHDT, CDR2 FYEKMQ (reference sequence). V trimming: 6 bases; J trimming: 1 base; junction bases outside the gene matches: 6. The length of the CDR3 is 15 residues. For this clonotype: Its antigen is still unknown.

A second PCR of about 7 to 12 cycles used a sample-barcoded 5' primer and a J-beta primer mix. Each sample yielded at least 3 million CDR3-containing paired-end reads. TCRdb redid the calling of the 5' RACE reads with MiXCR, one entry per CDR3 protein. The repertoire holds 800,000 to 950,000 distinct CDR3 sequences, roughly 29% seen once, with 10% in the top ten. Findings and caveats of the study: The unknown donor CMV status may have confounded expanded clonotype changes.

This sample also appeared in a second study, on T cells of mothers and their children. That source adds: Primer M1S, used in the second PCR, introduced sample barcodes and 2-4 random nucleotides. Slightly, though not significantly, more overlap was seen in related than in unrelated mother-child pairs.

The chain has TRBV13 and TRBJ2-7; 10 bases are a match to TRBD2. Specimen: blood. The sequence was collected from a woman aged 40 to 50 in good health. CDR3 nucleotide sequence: TGTGCCAGCAGGACGGCTAGCGGGGGATCCTACGAGCAGTACTTC. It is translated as CASRTASGGSYEQYF.